The rows below give T cell receptor beta chains drawn from one sample of a study of graft-versus-host responses after intestinal transplantation. Their target antigens are unknown. The repertoire was sequenced with immunoSEQ multiplex PCR; TCRdb's copy has only in-frame clones and lacks some. Among under 85,000 clones, roughly 94% were seen once, and the ten largest hold about 0.53%. The input for sequencing was unstimulated CD8+ T cells sorted from spleen or lymph node cells, taken before intestinal transplant. The source is a human donor who received an intestinal transplant. Each CDR3 is given with its conserved first and last residue. D genes are given only for firm matches. Clone size, where shown, is once, few, many, or a class for clones that have expanded.

NA	TRBV30	12	NA	TRBJ2-5	CAWSVLGETQYF	TGTGCCTGGAGTGTACTGGGAGAGACCCAGTACTTC
NA	TRBV4-1	20	NA	TRBJ1-4	CASSHPREGQVGTTNEKLFF	TGCGCCAGCAGCCACCCCCGGGAAGGGCAGGTGGGGACAACTAATGAAAAACTGTTTTTT
NA	TRBV6-6	14	NA	TRBJ2-7	CASTDPGTTYEQYF	TGTGCCAGCACCGACCCGGGGACAACCTACGAGCAGTACTTC
NA	TRBV9	15	NA	TRBJ1-3	CASSVDGNSGNTIYF	TGTGCCAGCAGCGTAGACGGGAACTCTGGAAACACCATATATTTT
TRBD1	TRBV28	20	NA	TRBJ2-7	CASSLRRKTGPFFRSYEQYF	TGTGCCAGCAGTTTAAGGAGAAAGACAGGGCCCTTTTTTCGTTCCTACGAGCAGTACTTC
NA	TRBV4-1	16	NA	TRBJ2-1	CASSQDAGIPSNEQFF	TGCGCCAGCAGCCAAGATGCCGGGATCCCTAGCAATGAGCAGTTCTTC
NA	TRBV7-3	13	NA	TRBJ2-1	CASSLNGYNEQFF	TGTGCCAGCAGCTTAAACGGATACAATGAGCAGTTCTTC
NA	TRBV7-6	15	NA	TRBJ2-1	CASSLIGYSYNEQFF	TGTGCCAGCAGCTTAATCGGTTACTCCTACAATGAGCAGTTCTTC
NA	TRBV2	14	NA	TRBJ1-1	CASSDLGLNTEAFF	TGTGCCAGCAGTGATCTAGGGTTGAACACTGAAGCTTTCTTT
NA	TRBV5-1	18	NA	TRBJ1-2	CASSLSSSQESGNYGYTF	TGCGCCAGCAGCTTGTCCTCCAGCCAAGAGAGCGGAAACTATGGCTACACCTTC
NA	TRBV28	15	once	TRBJ2-4	CASSFDRLAKNIQYF	TGTGCCAGCAGTTTTGATCGCCTAGCCAAAAACATTCAGTACTTC
TRBD2	TRBV4-1	16	NA	TRBJ2-1	CASSQVSAGLYNEQFF	TGCGCCAGCAGCCAAGTCTCAGCGGGACTATACAATGAGCAGTTCTTC
TRBD2	TRBV11-2	14	NA	TRBJ2-7	CASIPGTSSYEQYF	TGTGCCAGCATCCCCGGGACTAGCAGCTACGAGCAGTACTTC
NA	TRBV4-1	14	NA	TRBJ2-7	CASSLSPRGYEQYF	TGCGCCAGCAGCCTCTCGCCGAGGGGCTACGAGCAGTACTTC
NA	TRBV7-9	15	NA	TRBJ2-3	CASSFWVRLADTQYF	TGTGCCAGCAGCTTTTGGGTTAGATTAGCAGATACGCAGTATTTT
TRBD2	TRBV7-3	15	NA	TRBJ2-3	CASSLIGGRGDTQYF	TGTGCCAGCAGCTTAATCGGCGGGAGGGGCGATACGCAGTATTTT
TRBD2	TRBV9	16	NA	TRBJ2-1	CASSEHLAGGDNEQFF	TGTGCCAGCAGCGAGCATCTAGCGGGAGGGGACAATGAGCAGTTCTTC
TRBD2	TRBV6-5	15	NA	TRBJ2-1	CASTELAGGHNEQFF	TGTGCCAGCACTGAGCTAGCGGGAGGCCACAATGAGCAGTTCTTC
NA	TRBV15	18	once	TRBJ1-3	CATSRFRDAWQSGNTIYF	TGTGCCACCAGCAGATTCCGGGACGCCTGGCAATCTGGAAACACCATATATTTT
NA	TRBV2	15	NA	TRBJ1-1	CASRRFLHTHTEAFF	TGTGCCAGCAGACGCTTCTTGCATACCCACACTGAAGCTTTCTTT
NA	TRBV7-8	15	NA	TRBJ1-5	CASSLVRGGGQPQHF	TGTGCCAGCAGCTTAGTCAGGGGAGGAGGGCAGCCCCAGCATTTT
NA	TRBV15	13	NA	TRBJ2-3	CATSRVLTDTQYF	TGTGCCACCAGCAGAGTACTCACAGATACGCAGTATTTT
NA	TRBV18	14	NA	TRBJ2-7	CASSYNGGTYEQYF	TGTGCCAGCTCCTACAATGGGGGCACCTACGAGCAGTACTTC
TRBD1	TRBV14	14	once	TRBJ2-7	CASSAGQGSYEQYF	TGTGCCAGCAGCGCGGGACAGGGGAGTTACGAGCAGTACTTC
TRBD2	TRBV2	14	NA	TRBJ2-1	CASTSGRGWGEQFF	TGTGCCAGCACGAGCGGGAGAGGTTGGGGTGAGCAGTTCTTC
NA	TRBV27	12	NA	TRBJ2-2	CASSPGTGELFF	TGTGCCAGCAGTCCTGGAACCGGGGAGCTGTTTTTT
TRBD1	TRBV15	14	NA	TRBJ1-4	CATSPDRLNEKLFF	TGTGCCACCAGCCCGGACAGGCTTAATGAAAAACTGTTTTTT
NA	TRBV28	17	NA	TRBJ2-7	CASSPSATGRTHYEQYF	TGTGCCAGCAGCCCCAGTGCGACTGGCAGGACCCACTACGAGCAGTACTTC